The 7 T cell receptor beta chains given below trace back to one sample, sequenced in a study of blood T cell repertoires in COVID-19. Repertoires were generated with immunoSEQ multiplex PCR, while TCRdb's copy carries only in-frame clones and drops some. The table lists about 50,000 clones, roughly 83% of them singletons. Sequencing was done on a sample of peripheral blood. The source of these receptors is a woman aged 55-69 years with acute or convalescent COVID-19.

This clone was seen a handful of times. The V and J genes are TRBV7-3 and TRBJ2-3, with TRBD1 as a possible D gene (5 bases). This CDR3 is 15 amino acids long. V dropped 5 bases and J dropped 2 bases, with 14 bases sitting between them. Germline-derived CDR1 and CDR2 are SGHTA and FQGTGA. The CDR3 sequence is CASSGKGRPTDTQYF. The CDR3 DNA sequence: TGTGCCAGCAGCGGTAAGGGGCGACCCACAGATACGCAGTATTTT.

The chain joins TRBV2 to TRBJ2-7; a possible D gene is TRBD2 (5 bases). This CDR3 is 13 amino acids long. Germline V lookup: CDR1 SNHLY, CDR2 FYNNEI. Trimming shortened V by 5 bases and J by 1 base, and 9 bases separated the two germline ends. CDR3 region: CASSTTRSYEQYF. The CDR3 DNA reads TGTGCCAGCAGTACCACTAGGTCCTACGAGCAGTACTTC.

This chain links TRBV6-5 with TRBJ1-1; TRBD1 agrees at 8 bases. Germline V gene data show CDR1 as MNHEY and CDR2 as SVGAGI. V lost 6 bases, J lost 3 bases, and 6 bases stayed unmatched. The CDR3 is made up of 14 amino acids. CDR3 in DNA: TGTGCCAGCAGAAAGACAGGGGTGGACACTGAAGCTTTCTTT. Its protein product is CASRKTGVDTEAFF.

This chain connects TRBV19 to TRBJ2-7, with TRBD2 matching 10 bases. Germline trimming cut 5 bases from V and 1 base from J; bases unmatched to any gene: 8. Germline V lookup: CDR1 LNHDA, CDR2 SQIVND (reference sequence). This CDR3 has 16 amino acids. The CDR3 reads CASSRRASGGSYEQYF. DNA for the CDR3: TGTGCCAGTAGTCGGCGGGCTAGCGGGGGATCCTACGAGCAGTACTTC.

V and J are TRBV5-4 and TRBJ1-1; TRBD1 agrees at 8 bases. CDR1 is SGHNT, CDR2 YYREEE, per germline (reference sequence). The CDR3 runs 13 residues. V shed 4 bases, J shed 7 bases, and the junction held 6 bases outside the gene matches. CDR3 region: CASSRQGLVEAFF. The CDR3 DNA reads TGTGCCAGCAGCCGACAGGGGTTGGTTGAAGCTTTCTTT. Drawing the rest from reference TRBV5-4 and TRBJ1-1, the complete variable domain is ETGVTQSPTHLIKTRGQQVTLRCSSQSGHNTVSWYQQALGQGPQFIFQYYREEENGRGNFPPRFSGLQFPNYSSELNVNALELDDSALYLCASSRQGLVEAFFGQGTRLTVV.

This clone was recorded once. The genes are TRBV4-2 and TRBJ2-3; 8 bases match TRBD2. V dropped 0 bases and J dropped 2; count of bases not matched to a gene: 7. Germline loops: CDR1 LGHNA, CDR2 YNFKEQ. The CDR3 sequence is 17 residues long. CDR3 sequence (DNA): TGTGCCAGCAGCCAAGACCCGGGAGGGAGAAACACAGATACGCAGTATTTT. It translates to CASSQDPGGRNTDTQYF.

The CDR3 reads CASSTLLRQGAPSYGYTF. CDR3 nucleotides: TGTGCCAGCAGCACCCTACTTCGACAGGGGGCCCCATCCTATGGCTACACCTTC. V usage is TRBV13 and J usage is TRBJ1-2, with 10 bases matching TRBD1. Germline V CDR1 and CDR2: PRHDT, FYEKMQ (reference sequence). J lost 4 bases, V lost 5 bases, and 16 bases had no gene match. CDR3 length: 18 amino acids.